The 2 T cell receptor beta chains in this list originate from one sample, sequenced in a study of technical replicates of blood from a few donors. Libraries were prepared by immunoSEQ multiplex PCR; TCRdb keeps only in-frame clonotypes and omits some of them. This sample carries about 81,000 clones, approximately 94% of them seen once, and the ten largest clones take roughly 0.4%. Sequencing was carried out using T cells isolated from PBMCs. The source of these receptors is a human donor in good health.

The rearrangement uses TRBV30 and TRBJ2-3; TRBD2 might be the D (6 bases). Germline V gene lookup returns CDR1 GTSNPN and CDR2 SVGIG (reference sequence). Trimming pared 8 bases from V and 0 bases from J, leaving 18 bases between. The CDR3 consists of 15 residues. DNA for the CDR3: TGTGCCCGTGGGGGGACCACCCCTAGCACAGATACGCAGTATTTT. Translating it yields CARGGTTPSTDTQYF. The entire variable domain, with the rest obtained from reference TRBV30 and TRBJ2-3, is as follows: SQTIHQWPATLVQPVGSPLSLECTVEGTSNPNLYWYRQAAGRGLQLLFYSVGIGQISSEVPQNLSASRPQDRQFILSSKKLLLSDSGFYLCARGGTTPSTDTQYFGPGTRLTVL.

The chain combines TRBV2 with TRBJ1-1; 9 bases are shared with TRBD1. Germline CDR1 is SNHLY and CDR2 is FYNNEI. This CDR3 spans 15 amino acids. V shed 7 bases, J shed 3 bases, and the junction held 9 bases outside the gene matches. The CDR3: CASTSRQGGYTEAFF. CDR3 bases: TGTGCCAGCACTTCAAGACAGGGGGGGTACACTGAAGCTTTCTTT.